The 8 T cell receptor beta chains in this list originate from one sample, sequenced in a study of post-analysis software for immune sequencing data. Tagging with unique molecular identifiers was a feature of the TCR beta cDNA libraries. Using its own MiXCR run on the PCR reads, TCRdb lists one record per CDR3 protein. The data show 650,000 to 850,000 distinct CDR3 sequences, approximately 53% seen once. Study conclusions and caveats: TRBV5-6, TRBV5-1 and TRBV20-1 belonged to a set of five TRBV segments that were more frequent in patients than controls.

No antigens are known for them. The sample comprised blood. The receptors derive from a girl under 18 with multiple sclerosis.

V is TRBV6-1 and J is TRBJ2-7; no reliable D call. The CDR3 consists of 14 residues. Deletions cut 8 bases from V and 1 base from J, with 15 bases between. Germline V CDR1 and CDR2: MNHNS, SASEGT. DNA for the CDR3: TGTGCCAGCTGTTCGAGCCCCACTTCCTACGAGCAGTACTTC. This codes for CASCSSPTSYEQYF.

The chain joins TRBV4-1 to TRBJ1-2; weak D call: TRBD1 (5 bases). Trimming stripped 3 bases from V and 7 bases from J, with 15 bases between. This CDR3 spans 14 amino acids. Germline-derived CDR1 and CDR2 are MGHRA and YSYEKL. This chain's CDR3 is CASSQARGPLGYTF. The CDR3 bases are TGCGCCAGCAGCCAGGCCCGGGGACCCCTTGGCTACACCTTC.

This clonotype came up a few times. The chain employs TRBV20-1 and TRBJ2-1; 9 nucleotides agree with TRBD2. Germline V lookup: CDR1 DFQATT, CDR2 SNEGSKA (reference sequence). V trimming: 5 bases; J trimming: 8 bases; junction bases outside the gene matches: 13. This CDR3 has 15 amino acids. Here the CDR3 DNA reads TGCAGTGCTCCTTCACTAGCGGGTATGGGTTATGAGCAGTTCTTC. This translates into CSAPSLAGMGYEQFF.

This sequence joins TRBV29-1 and TRBJ2-5; D is possibly TRBD1 or TRBD2 (6 bases each). Trimming stripped 4 bases from V and 11 bases from J, with 23 bases between. The CDR3 has 14 residues. CDR1 is SQVTM, CDR2 ANQGSEA, per germline. DNA of the CDR3: TGCAGCGTTGGCCTCGTACAGGGAGTAAGCGGGCAGTACTTC. Encoded protein: CSVGLVQGVSGQYF.

The genes are TRBV7-9 and TRBJ1-1; D is unresolved. CDR3 length: 13 amino acids. Trimming removed 1 base from V and 3 bases from J, with 6 bases in between. Germline values: CDR1 SEHNR, CDR2 FQNEAQ (reference sequence). The CDR3 region is CASSLDSYTEAFF. CDR3 nucleotide sequence: TGTGCCAGCAGCTTAGACTCGTACACTGAAGCTTTCTTT.

This clonotype was counted between two and nine times. This chain uses TRBV12-3 or TRBV12-4 with TRBJ2-5; 7 nucleotides align to TRBD2. The length of the CDR3 is 15 residues. V lost 5 bases, J lost 4 bases, and 10 bases stayed unmatched. The CDR3 DNA sequence: TGTGCCAGCAGTCCGGGGAGGGCAAGGCGAGAGACCCAGTACTTC. Translation: CASSPGRARRETQYF.

The chain employs TRBV29-1 and TRBJ2-5; D may be TRBD2 (5 bases). Between the trimmed V and J ends, which lost 7 bases and 2 bases, there was a span of 20 bases. This CDR3 contains 15 residues. The V gene's germline CDR1 is SQVTM and CDR2 ANQGSEA. This chain's CDR3 is CSAEGRLGIQETQYF. The CDR3 DNA reads TGCAGCGCCGAGGGCCGATTAGGGATACAAGAGACCCAGTACTTC. The entire variable domain, with the rest obtained from reference TRBV29-1 and TRBJ2-5, is as follows: SAVISQKPSRDICQRGTSLTIQCQVDSQVTMMFWYRQQPGQSLTLIATANQGSEATYESGFVIDKFPISRPNLTFSTLTVSNMSPEDSSIYLCSAEGRLGIQETQYFGPGTRLLVL.

The sample holds a few counts of this clonotype. The V gene is TRBV5-1, the J gene TRBJ2-3, with TRBD1 matching 8 bases. V lost 4 bases, J lost 1 base, and 5 bases stayed unmatched. CDR1 SGHRS and CDR2 YFSETQ come from the germline V gene. This CDR3 spans 15 amino acids. The CDR3: CASSGGQGGTDTQYF. DNA for the CDR3: TGCGCCAGCAGCGGCGGACAGGGCGGCACAGATACGCAGTATTTT.